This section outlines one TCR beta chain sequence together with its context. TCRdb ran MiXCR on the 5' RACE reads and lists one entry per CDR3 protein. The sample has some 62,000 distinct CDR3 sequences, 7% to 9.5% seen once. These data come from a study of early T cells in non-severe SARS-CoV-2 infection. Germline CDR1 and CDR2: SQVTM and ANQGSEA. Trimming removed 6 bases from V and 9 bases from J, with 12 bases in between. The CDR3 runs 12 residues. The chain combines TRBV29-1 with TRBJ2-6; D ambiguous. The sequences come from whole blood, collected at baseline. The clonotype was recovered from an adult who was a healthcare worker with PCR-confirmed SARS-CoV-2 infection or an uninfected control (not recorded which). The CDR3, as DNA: TGCAGCGTCAAAGACCAACTCAACGTCCTGACTTTC. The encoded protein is CSVKDQLNVLTF.